The present TCR beta chain was sequenced within a study of T cells in Graves' hyperthyroidism and ophthalmopathy. Across the whole study: Once the initial diagnosis was made, peripheral blood was obtained before any treatment. Study-wide points: In the blood, most expanded thyroid clonotypes above 0.001 appeared as well.

In germline, CDR1 is MDHEN, CDR2 SYDVKM. The CDR3 covers 13 residues. The V segment lost 3 bases and the J segment 7 bases; nucleotides outside the gene matches: 5. Using RNA transcripts as the source, TCR beta CDR3 regions were amplified. A set of HTBI primers served as the primers for a first-round RT-PCR of the TCR CDR3. TCRdb ran MiXCR on the multiplex PCR reads and lists one entry per CDR3 protein. The table shows hundreds of thousands of distinct CDR3 sequences, with 16% occurring only once. This clonotype was observed a handful of times. The antigen remains undetermined. Participants, patients aged 18 to 65, had newly diagnosed hyperthyroidism with a duration under 2 months. A patient was excluded if there was uncontrolled infection, other autoimmune disease, pregnancy or lactation.

The receptor was isolated from a woman aged 18-29 years with Graves' hyperthyroidism. The sequenced sample was blood. The chain has TRBV28 and TRBJ1-2, with 7 bases matching TRBD1. This CDR3 is CASSLTGSGGYTF. The CDR3 nucleotides read TGTGCCAGCAGTTTGACAGGGAGCGGTGGCTACACCTTC.